The 15 T cell receptor beta chains listed next were all sequenced from one sample in a study of long-term antiretroviral therapy in people with HIV. They ran version v3.0 of the immunoSEQ assay at survey level. Assay: immunoSEQ multiplex PCR; the TCRdb copy retains only in-frame clones and omits some. The data hold over 25,000 clones, with around 90% observed a single time. Sequencing was performed on unsorted PBMCs, taken 1.1 years after starting antiretroviral therapy. The origin of the receptors is a man aged 18 to 29 with HIV.

This clone was detected a few times. The rearrangement joins TRBV7-3 to TRBJ2-3; no clear D. V lost 5 bases, J lost 1 base, and 10 bases lay in between. This CDR3 has 14 amino acids. The germline V gene has CDR1 SGHTA and CDR2 FQGTGA. The CDR3 coding sequence is TGTGCCAGCAGCCCCATCTCTGGCACAGATACGCAGTATTTT. Amino acids: CASSPISGTDTQYF.

V gene TRBV5-1 combines with J gene TRBJ2-2, with D possibly matching TRBD1 (5 bases). CDR3 length: 16 residues. Germline V gene sequence: CDR1 SGHRS, CDR2 YFSETQ. The V end lost 0 bases, the J end lost 5 bases, and 14 bases lay between the germline ends. This CDR3 reads CASSLVTGWRTGELFF. In nucleotides, the CDR3 is TGCGCCAGCAGCTTGGTAACAGGTTGGAGAACCGGGGAGCTGTTTTTT.

J is TRBJ2-1 and V is TRBV11-2; TRBD2 agrees at 7 bases. The ends lost 4 bases at V and 3 bases at J; junction bases unmatched: 9. The CDR3 is 16 residues long. Germline CDR1 reads SGHAT; CDR2 reads FQNNGV. In DNA, the CDR3 is TGTGCCAGCAGCTCCTCTGGGAGGGGTCGCTACAATGAGCAGTTCTTC. This codes for CASSSSGRGRYNEQFF.

This chain connects TRBV19 to TRBJ2-7, with D perhaps matching TRBD2 (5 bases). V was trimmed by 6 bases and J by 0 bases, leaving 12 bases between them. The CDR3 runs 14 residues. Germline CDR1 is LNHDA and CDR2 is SQIVND (reference sequence). Written as DNA, the CDR3 is TGTGCCAGTAGGGCAGCGGTTAGCTCCTACGAGCAGTACTTC. It yields the protein CASRAAVSSYEQYF.

The chain has TRBV27 and TRBJ2-1, with D perhaps matching TRBD2 (6 bases). This CDR3 is 13 amino acids long. Trimming took 4 bases from V and 5 from J, leaving 9 bases between them. Germline V lookup: CDR1 MNHEY, CDR2 SMNVEV (reference sequence). The CDR3, as DNA: TGTGCCAGCAGTTGGGACTGGAACAATGAGCAGTTCTTC. This gives the protein CASSWDWNNEQFF.

There are a few counts of this clone. This chain links TRBV9 with TRBJ2-7; tentatively, D is TRBD1 (6 bases). The CDR3 spans 14 residues. Germline values: CDR1 SGDLS, CDR2 YYNGEE. Trimming took 1 base from V and 2 from J, leaving 10 bases between them. The CDR3 protein is CASSVTPGAYEQYF. The CDR3 nucleotides are TGTGCCAGCAGCGTAACCCCAGGGGCCTACGAGCAGTACTTC.

The CDR3 loop is CASSTRGTDTQYF. CDR3 DNA: TGCGCCAGCAGCACCAGGGGCACAGATACGCAGTATTTT. J is TRBJ2-3 and V is TRBV5-1, with a tentative D call TRBD1 (5 bases). This CDR3 has 13 amino acids. V was shortened by 4 bases and J by 1 base, with 7 bases between the two germline ends. Germline CDR1 is SGHRS and CDR2 is YFSETQ.

The V gene is TRBV6-6, the J gene TRBJ2-7; a possible D gene is TRBD1 (6 bases). The CDR3 runs 15 residues. Germline CDR1 reads MNHNY; CDR2 reads SVGAGI (reference sequence). The V gene lost 5 bases and the J gene lost 3 bases, with 17 bases spanning the gap. CDR3 nucleotides: TGTGCCAGCAGTAGTCGATCGTACAGGGTCTACGAGCAGTACTTC. Protein product: CASSSRSYRVYEQYF.

The chain has TRBV7-8 and TRBJ1-2; TRBD1 matches at 8 bases. The CDR3 runs to 15 residues. The germline gives CDR1 SGHVS, CDR2 FQNEAQ. V dropped 4 bases and J dropped 2; count of bases not matched to a gene: 6. Here the CDR3 DNA reads TGTGCCAGCAGCTATTGGGACAGGATAAACTATGGCTACACCTTC. Protein product: CASSYWDRINYGYTF.

This clone was seen just once. This rearrangement joins TRBV10-3 to TRBJ2-6; possibly TRBD2 for D (5 bases). Trimming shortened V by 11 bases and J by 2 bases, and 10 bases separated the two germline ends. This CDR3 spans 13 amino acids. Per germline, CDR1 ENHRY and CDR2 SYGVKD. For the CDR3, the DNA is TGTGCCCTAAGGACTCCTGGGGCCAACGTCCTGACTTTC. It codes for CALRTPGANVLTF.

The chain recombines TRBV9 with TRBJ2-3; 9 bases agree with TRBD2. Trimming removed 0 bases from V and 6 bases from J; junction bases left unmatched: 5. The germline V gene encodes CDR1 SGDLS and CDR2 YYNGEE. This CDR3 region has 15 residues. The CDR3 is CASSVGVSGRDTQYF. The CDR3 nucleotides are TGTGCCAGCAGCGTAGGTGTGAGCGGGAGGGATACGCAGTATTTT.

The chain combines TRBV6-5 with TRBJ1-3, with unresolved D. The CDR3 loop spans 14 amino acids. From germline, CDR1 is MNHEY and CDR2 SVGAGI. The V end was cut by 2 bases, the J end by 2 bases, with 7 bases between. CDR3: CASSYRGTGNTIYF. The CDR3 DNA sequence: TGTGCCAGCAGTTACCGGGGAACTGGAAACACCATATATTTT.

The chain carries TRBV5-1 and TRBJ1-4; TRBD1 matches at 7 bases. The CDR3 length is 14 residues. V gave up 5 bases and J gave up 4 bases; unmatched junction bases: 5. In germline, CDR1 is SGHRS, CDR2 YFSETQ. This CDR3 is CASRPQGSNEKLFF. CDR3 coding DNA: TGCGCCAGCAGGCCACAGGGGAGTAATGAAAAACTGTTTTTT.

The chain joins TRBV28 to TRBJ1-2, with D maybe TRBD1 (5 bases). This CDR3 has 15 amino acids. Germline CDR1 and CDR2: MDHEN and SYDVKM. V lost 3 bases to trimming and J lost 6 bases, with 17 bases between them. The CDR3 is CASSFIRGGVNGYTF. CDR3 DNA sequence: TGTGCCAGCAGTTTTATTAGGGGCGGGGTAAATGGCTACACCTTC.

V gene TRBV10-3 combines with J gene TRBJ1-4; 7 positions match TRBD1. Germline trimming cut 6 bases from V and 6 bases from J; bases unmatched to any gene: 10. Germline lookup yields CDR1 ENHRY and CDR2 SYGVKD. The CDR3 totals 15 residues. Here the CDR3 DNA reads TGTGCCATCAGCTCTGGAAGAGGGGGCGATGAAAAACTGTTTTTT. Its protein product is CAISSGRGGDEKLFF.